The 26 T cell receptor beta chains reported below all come from one sample, sequenced in a study of shared clonotypes between healthy human individuals. Profiled with immunoSEQ multiplex PCR; TCRdb holds only in-frame clones, not every one. Of a few hundred thousand clones in the sample, around three quarters are singletons; the top ten hold around 12%. Sequencing was performed on PBMCs. These receptors were collected from a middle-aged woman in good health. Some clones in this sample may be carry-over from other donors' samples.

This clone was seen at least ten times. The chain has TRBV27 and TRBJ2-1, with 9 positions matching TRBD2. The CDR3 consists of 15 residues. Germline V gene data show CDR1 as MNHEY and CDR2 as SMNVEV (reference sequence). Losses at the gene ends were 7 bases for V and 5 bases for J; bases not matched to a gene: 9. In DNA form, the CDR3 reads TGTGCCAGCACCCAGACTAGCGGAGGGGACAATGAGCAGTTCTTC. Translating gives CASTQTSGGDNEQFF.

The genes are TRBV9 and TRBJ2-7, with 8 bases matching TRBD1. The V gene end was trimmed by 0 bases and the J gene end by 2 bases; junction bases not matched to a gene: 13. CDR1 SGDLS and CDR2 YYNGEE come from the germline V gene. The CDR3 has 18 residues. CDR3 sequence: CASSVGIAGGGEAYEQYF. In nucleotides, the CDR3 is TGTGCCAGCAGCGTAGGGATAGCAGGGGGCGGAGAAGCCTACGAGCAGTACTTC.

CDR3 DNA: TGTCTCCTGCCTCACAGGGGGCAGTGGAATCAGCCCCAGCATTTT. It specifies CLLPHRGQWNQPQHF. The V gene is TRBV10-3, the J gene TRBJ1-5; 9 bases agree with TRBD1. This CDR3 contains 15 residues. The germline CDR1 and CDR2 sequences are ENHRY and SYGVKD.

This clone was found once. V usage is TRBV28 and J usage is TRBJ2-1; D remains unclear. V lost 3 bases to trimming and J lost 9 bases, with 18 bases between them. CDR1 MDHEN and CDR2 SYDVKM come from the germline V gene. This CDR3 comprises 15 residues. The CDR3 nucleotides are TGTGCCAGCAGTTTTAGGGCAGGACCAGCCCTTGAGCAGTTCTTC. This codes for CASSFRAGPALEQFF.

The chain joins TRBV5-1 to TRBJ2-7; 10 bases align to TRBD2. V shed 0 bases and J 7 bases; nucleotides not matched to a gene: 10. CDR1 and CDR2 from the germline V gene are SGHRS and YFSETQ. The CDR3 length is 16 residues. The CDR3 protein is CASSLEVSGRAVEQYF. Here the CDR3 DNA reads TGCGCCAGCAGCTTGGAGGTCAGCGGGAGGGCCGTTGAGCAGTACTTC.

DNA of the CDR3: TGTGCCAGCAGCCCCCAGGGCCCGACAGGGACTGGAAACACCATATATTTT. Residues: CASSPQGPTGTGNTIYF. This chain joins TRBV7-9 and TRBJ1-3, with 7 bases fitting TRBD1. Trimming took 5 bases from V and 2 from J; bases not matched to a gene: 12. The CDR3 is made up of 17 amino acids. Germline CDR1 SEHNR, CDR2 FQNEAQ (reference sequence).

The genes are TRBV6-1 and TRBJ2-7, with no clear D. V was cut by 7 bases and J by 3 bases, with 7 bases left in between. Per the germline V gene, CDR1 is MNHNS and CDR2 is SASEGT. The CDR3 contains 11 residues. Here the CDR3 reads CASTHYYEQYF. In DNA, the CDR3 is TGTGCCAGCACCCACTACTACGAGCAGTACTTC.

This clone was seen a single time. The chain is built from TRBV28 and TRBJ2-2, with 10 positions matching TRBD2. CDR1 MDHEN and CDR2 SYDVKM come from the germline V gene. The CDR3 length is 17 residues. The trim removed 2 bases at V and 5 bases at J, leaving 8 bases unmatched. The CDR3 DNA reads as TGTGCCAGCAGTTTAATCGGGCTAGCGGGAGCAACCGGGGAGCTGTTTTTT. This encodes CASSLIGLAGATGELFF.

The V call is TRBV5-6, the J call TRBJ2-7, with TRBD2 matching over 8 bases. Germline V gives CDR1 SGHDT, CDR2 YYEEEE. Trimming at V came to 4 bases and at J to 1 base, leaving 4 bases not matched to a gene. This CDR3 has 14 amino acids. The CDR3 loop is CASSPGLGSYEQYF. The CDR3, as DNA: TGTGCCAGCAGCCCGGGACTAGGATCCTACGAGCAGTACTTC.

In its sample, this clone was seen a few times. The chain is built from TRBV29-1 and TRBJ2-5; TRBD1 aligns across 9 bases. The J call could be wrong; TRBJ2-7 is a better fit for the DNA end. Germline V CDR1 and CDR2: SQVTM, ANQGSEA. This CDR3 has 14 residues. CDR3 residues: CSVAPGQGVGEQYF. CDR3 coding DNA: TGCAGCGTTGCCCCGGGACAGGGAGTCGGCGAGCAGTACTTC.

The V gene is TRBV5-1, the J gene TRBJ1-3, with D unresolved. CDR1 and CDR2 (germline): SGHRS, YFSETQ. The CDR3 loop spans 17 amino acids. Trimming took off 6 bases at V and 2 bases at J, with 21 bases between the two ends. The CDR3 protein is CASNSPQAIRAGNTIYF. In DNA, the CDR3 is TGCGCCAGCAACAGCCCGCAAGCCATTCGAGCTGGAAACACCATATATTTT.

In its sample, this clone was seen once. The V call is TRBV27, the J call TRBJ1-2; D perhaps matches TRBD1 (6 bases). Germline V CDR1 and CDR2: MNHEY, SMNVEV (reference sequence). There are 16 residues in the CDR3. V lost 6 bases to trimming and J lost 4 bases, with 21 bases between them. The CDR3 DNA is TGTGCCAGCAGCTTCTGGGGGGATACAGGGTTCTATGGCTACACCTTC. Its protein is CASSFWGDTGFYGYTF.

This sequence joins TRBV7-3 and TRBJ2-2; possibly TRBD2 for D (6 bases). This CDR3 region has 15 residues. Germline CDR1 SGHTA, CDR2 FQGTGA. With 5 bases removed from V and 1 base from J, the gap between germline ends came to 11 bases. As DNA, the CDR3 is TGTGCCAGCAGCCCCGTGCGGGAGAACACCGGGGAGCTGTTTTTT. Residues: CASSPVRENTGELFF.

The V and J genes are TRBV13 and TRBJ2-3; D gene unclear. In germline, CDR1 is PRHDT, CDR2 FYEKMQ (reference sequence). The CDR3 has 16 residues. Trimming pared 0 bases from V and 0 bases from J, leaving 10 bases between. CDR3 bases: TGTGCCAGCAGCTTAGGCGTATATACTAGCACAGATACGCAGTATTTT. Its translation: CASSLGVYTSTDTQYF.

The chain couples TRBV25-1 to TRBJ2-7, with 7 bases matching TRBD1. The junction had 3 bases not matched to a gene; V was cut back by 6 bases and J by 4 bases. Germline CDR1 reads MGHDK; CDR2 reads SYGVNS. The CDR3 is 12 amino acids. The CDR3 coding sequence is TGTGCCAGCAGGACAGGGTTGTACGAGCAGTACTTC. It encodes CASRTGLYEQYF.

In DNA, the CDR3 is TGCGCCAGCAGCCAAGAACAGGGGGCAGACATTCAGTACTTC. It translates to CASSQEQGADIQYF. The chain joins TRBV4-3 to TRBJ2-4; 9 bases align to TRBD1. CDR3 length: 14 amino acids. Germline CDR1 LGHNA, CDR2 YSLEER. V was clipped by 0 bases and J by 8 bases; unmatched bases: 2.

This chain connects TRBV7-2 to TRBJ2-3; D not certain. Trimming removed 0 bases at V and 2 bases at J, with 6 bases between. The CDR3 length is 14 residues. Per germline, CDR1 SGHTA and CDR2 FQGNSA. The DNA of the CDR3 is TGTGCCAGCAGCTTAGCCGCCACCACAGATACGCAGTATTTT. Its protein is CASSLAATTDTQYF.

This clone showed up just a few times. The CDR3: CSVGGVDTEAFF. In DNA form, the CDR3 reads TGCAGCGTTGGAGGGGTTGACACTGAAGCTTTCTTT. The rearrangement joins TRBV29-1 to TRBJ1-1; D perhaps matches TRBD1 (5 bases). Germline lookup yields CDR1 SQVTM and CDR2 ANQGSEA. The CDR3 totals 12 residues. Trimming took 4 bases from V and 3 from J, leaving 9 bases between them.

The V call is TRBV13, the J call TRBJ2-2; D possibly corresponds to TRBD2 (6 bases). Trimming took off 1 base at V and 2 bases at J, with 11 bases between the two ends. The CDR3 is made up of 16 amino acids. The V gene's germline CDR1 is PRHDT and CDR2 FYEKMQ (reference sequence). The DNA of the CDR3 is TGTGCCAGCAGCTTAGATCCGGGACTTAACACCGGGGAGCTGTTTTTT. It translates to CASSLDPGLNTGELFF. Drawing the rest from reference TRBV13 and TRBJ2-2, the complete variable domain is AAGVIQSPRHLIKEKRETATLKCYPIPRHDTVYWYQQGPGQDPQFLISFYEKMQSDKGSIPDRFSAQQFSDYHSELNMSSLELGDSALYFCASSLDPGLNTGELFFGEGSRLTVL.

This clone appeared once. The chain uses TRBV5-1 and TRBJ2-7; D gene unclear. The V gene's germline CDR1 is SGHRS and CDR2 YFSETQ. This CDR3 has 13 residues. V was shortened by 4 bases and J by 5 bases, with 13 bases between the two germline ends. The CDR3 region is CASSQTRFDEQYF. The CDR3 DNA is TGCGCCAGCAGCCAAACCCGTTTCGACGAGCAGTACTTC.

This clone was detected a few times. V usage is TRBV2 and J usage is TRBJ1-5; D unclear. The CDR3 is made up of 13 amino acids. Trimming shortened V by 2 bases and J by 5 bases, and 7 bases separated the two germline ends. Germline V gene data show CDR1 as SNHLY and CDR2 as FYNNEI. The CDR3 loop is CASSEWRDQPQHF. In DNA, the CDR3 is TGTGCCAGCAGTGAATGGAGGGATCAGCCCCAGCATTTT. The variable domain in full, completed from reference TRBV2 and TRBJ1-5, reads EPEVTQTPSHQVTQMGQEVILRCVPISNHLYFYWYRQILGQKVEFLVSFYNNEISEKSEIFDDQFSVERPDGSNFTLKIRSTKLEDSAMYFCASSEWRDQPQHFGDGTRLSIL.

The gene calls are TRBV27 and TRBJ2-1; possibly TRBD2 for D (6 bases). The germline V and J ends were trimmed by 7 bases and 7 bases, with 8 bases remaining between them. The CDR3 consists of 11 residues. The V gene's germline CDR1 is MNHEY and CDR2 SMNVEV (reference sequence). CDR3 sequence (DNA): TGTGCCAGCAACCGGGGGAATGAGCAGTTCTTC. Residues: CASNRGNEQFF.

A few counts support this clone. This sequence joins TRBV5-1 and TRBJ1-4, with TRBD1 matching over 7 bases. Germline V gene data show CDR1 as SGHRS and CDR2 as YFSETQ. Unmatched junction bases numbered 3, after V lost 0 bases and J lost 4 bases. The CDR3 runs to 15 residues. The CDR3 DNA follows: TGCGCCAGCAGCTTGGGGACAGGCTATAATGAAAAACTGTTTTTT. Encoded protein: CASSLGTGYNEKLFF. Complete variable domain (other parts from reference TRBV5-1 and TRBJ1-4): KAGVTQTPRYLIKTRGQQVTLSCSPISGHRSVSWYQQTPGQGLQFLFEYFSETQRNKGNFPGRFSGRQFSNSRSEMNVSTLELGDSALYLCASSLGTGYNEKLFFGSGTQLSVL.

The chain links TRBV18 to TRBJ2-2, with 7 bases identical to TRBD1. After removal of 5 bases from V and 5 bases from J, the junction contained 5 bases not matched to a gene. Germline-derived CDR1 and CDR2 are KGHSH and LQKENI. The length of the CDR3 is 14 residues. The CDR3 region has the DNA TGTGCCAGCTCAGGGACAGTCGGGACCGGGGAGCTGTTTTTT. Translating it yields CASSGTVGTGELFF.

The rearrangement uses TRBV7-9 and TRBJ2-6; possible D gene TRBD1, 6 bases. Germline CDR1 is SEHNR and CDR2 is FQNEAQ (reference sequence). V lost 5 bases and J lost 5, with 13 bases in between. This CDR3 contains 15 residues. The CDR3 reads CASSDRTVWANVLTF. The CDR3 bases are TGTGCCAGCAGCGATCGGACAGTTTGGGCCAACGTCCTGACTTTC. The full variable domain, its missing parts supplied by reference TRBV7-9 and TRBJ2-6, is DTGVSQNPRHKITKRGQNVTFRCDPISEHNRLYWYRQTLGQGPEFLTYFQNEAQLEKSRLLSDRFSAERPKGSFSTLEIQRTEQGDSAMYLCASSDRTVWANVLTFGAGSRLTVL.

About this clone itself: At one boundary the junction diverges from the germline segment, which might be a read error. The chain employs TRBV28 and TRBJ2-7; D not certain. The CDR3 has 11 amino acids. Germline values: CDR1 MDHEN, CDR2 SYDVKM. The CDR3 nucleotides read TGTGCCAGCAGTTTATTTGATAGCTGGGACTTC. Translated: CASSLFDSWDF.